Presented here are 5 T cell receptor beta chains from one specimen sequenced in a study of post-analysis software for immune sequencing data. The study, taken as a whole, reports: Comparison of patients with controls showed five TRBV segments more frequent in patients, TRBV5-6, TRBV5-1 and TRBV20-1 among them.

No antigen has been assigned to these receptors. Tagging with unique molecular identifiers was a feature of the TCR beta cDNA libraries. TCRdb recomputed calls from the PCR reads with MiXCR, one row per CDR3 protein. The profile covers roughly 430,000 distinct CDR3 sequences, with roughly 40% appearing a single time and about 7.6% taken by the ten largest. The sequencing input was blood. These receptors all stem from a girl aged 2-15 years with multiple sclerosis.

This clonotype was detected only a few times. The rearrangement uses TRBV7-3 and TRBJ2-3; TRBD2 is a possible D gene (6 bases). Germline CDR1 reads SGHTA; CDR2 reads FQGTGA. CDR3 size: 15 residues. V lost 0 bases to trimming and J lost 2 bases, with 9 bases between them. The CDR3 bases are TGTGCCAGCAGCTTAACCGGGACTTACACAGATACGCAGTATTTT. This translates into CASSLTGTYTDTQYF.

This clonotype was detected a few times. The J gene is TRBJ2-5, the V gene TRBV7-3; possibly TRBD1 for D (6 bases). Germline V gene sequence: CDR1 SGHTA, CDR2 FQGTGA. The CDR3 consists of 14 residues. Trimming removed 5 bases at V and 7 bases at J, with 17 bases between. The CDR3 region is CASSPQGRWGTQYF. The CDR3 DNA reads as TGTGCCAGCAGCCCGCAGGGGCGTTGGGGGACCCAGTACTTC.

The chain joins TRBV24-1 to TRBJ1-2; tentatively, D is TRBD1 (6 bases). V shed 3 bases and J shed 7 bases, with 20 bases lying between them. Per the germline V gene, CDR1 is KGHDR and CDR2 is SFDVKD. This CDR3 has 16 amino acids. The CDR3 protein is CATSDAMTGSLGGYTF. DNA for the CDR3: TGTGCCACCAGTGATGCAATGACAGGCTCATTAGGTGGCTACACCTTC.

This chain joins TRBV6-6 and TRBJ2-7; tentatively, D is TRBD1 (6 bases). The CDR3 spans 12 residues. Germline lookup yields CDR1 MNHNY and CDR2 SVGAGI (reference sequence). V gave up 4 bases and J gave up 7 bases, with 11 bases separating them. The CDR3 reads CASSSKRGEQYF. DNA for the CDR3: TGTGCCAGCAGTTCCAAAAGGGGGGAGCAGTACTTC.

The chain employs TRBV24-1 and TRBJ2-7; tentatively, D is TRBD2 (6 bases). The V gene's germline CDR1 is KGHDR and CDR2 SFDVKD. V dropped 7 bases and J dropped 1 base, with 7 bases sitting between them. The CDR3 spans 12 residues. The CDR3 DNA reads TGTGCCACCAGCGGGGGATCCTACGAGCAGTACTTC. Translated: CATSGGSYEQYF.